The present T cell receptor (beta chain) was sequenced within a study of T cells after yellow fever vaccination. Synthesis of TCR cDNA relied on 5'RACE template switching, which attached a universal primer site and UMIs. TCRdb independently ran MiXCR on the 5' RACE reads; one entry per CDR3 protein. The sample records some 560,000 distinct CDR3 sequences, around 21% being singletons. Germline V CDR1 and CDR2: KGHDR, SFDVKD. Between the trimmed V and J ends, which lost 2 bases and 2 bases, there was a span of 15 bases. The CDR3 length is 16 residues. As regards this clonotype: No antigen is known for it.

Study-wide results and caveats: Contamination by abundant bulk-population clonotypes could be present in FACS-sorted repertoires. The secondary response peaked faster, at day 5 versus 15, but was weaker.

The TCR was taken from a man younger than 40 who received the YFV17D yellow fever vaccine. The chain recombines TRBV24-1 with TRBJ2-7; unclear D gene. The sequencing here drew on PBMCs, taken 15 days after the yellow fever booster vaccination. The CDR3 region has the DNA TGTGCCACCAGTGATTCGCGGCCGTCCTCTCCCTACGAGCAGTACTTC. It specifies CATSDSRPSSPYEQYF.